The sequence of this TCR beta chain was determined in a study of early T cells in non-severe SARS-CoV-2 infection. Germline V gene sequence: CDR1 SQVTM, CDR2 ANQGSEA. The CDR3 loop spans 13 amino acids. The germline V and J ends were trimmed by 6 bases and 0 bases, with 12 bases remaining between them. The library protocol tagged individual cDNA molecules with unique molecular identifiers. Each CDR3 protein is one row after TCRdb ran MiXCR on the 5' RACE reads. The sample yields about 61,000 distinct CDR3 sequences, 10% to 12% seen once. Ten or more counts support this clonotype. Its antigen is not identified. Study-wide results and caveats: Anti-spike CD8 responses were favored in VDJdb matching, and private and CD4 specificities were missed.

The clonotype originates from an adult who was a healthcare worker with PCR-confirmed SARS-CoV-2 infection or an uninfected control (not recorded which). Sequenced material: whole blood. The chain couples TRBV29-1 to TRBJ2-7; D gene unclear. As DNA, the CDR3 is TGCAGCGTCCGGGTCACCAGCTCCTACGAGCAGTACTTC. The encoded protein is CSVRVTSSYEQYF.